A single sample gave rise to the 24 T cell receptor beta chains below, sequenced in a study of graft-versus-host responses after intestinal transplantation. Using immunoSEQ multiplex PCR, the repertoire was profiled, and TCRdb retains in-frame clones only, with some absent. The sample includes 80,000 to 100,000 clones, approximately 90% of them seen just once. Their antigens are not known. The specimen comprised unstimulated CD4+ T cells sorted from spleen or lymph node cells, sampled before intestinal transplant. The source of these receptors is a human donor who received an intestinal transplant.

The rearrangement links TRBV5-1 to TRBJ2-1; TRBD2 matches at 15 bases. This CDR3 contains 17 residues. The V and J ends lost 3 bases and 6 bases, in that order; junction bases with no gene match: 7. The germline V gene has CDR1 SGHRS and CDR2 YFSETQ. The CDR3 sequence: CASSSTGLAGGLNEQFF. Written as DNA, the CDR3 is TGCGCCAGCAGCTCTACAGGACTAGCGGGGGGGCTCAATGAGCAGTTCTTC. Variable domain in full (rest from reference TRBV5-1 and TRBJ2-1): KAGVTQTPRYLIKTRGQQVTLSCSPISGHRSVSWYQQTPGQGLQFLFEYFSETQRNKGNFPGRFSGRQFSNSRSEMNVSTLELGDSALYLCASSSTGLAGGLNEQFFGPGTRLTVL.

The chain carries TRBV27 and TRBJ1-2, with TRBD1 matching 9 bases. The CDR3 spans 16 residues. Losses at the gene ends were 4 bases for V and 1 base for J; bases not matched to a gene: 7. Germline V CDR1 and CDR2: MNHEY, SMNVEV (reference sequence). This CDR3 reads CASSSTGGLINYGYTF. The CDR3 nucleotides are TGTGCCAGCAGTTCGACAGGGGGATTGATTAACTATGGCTACACCTTC.

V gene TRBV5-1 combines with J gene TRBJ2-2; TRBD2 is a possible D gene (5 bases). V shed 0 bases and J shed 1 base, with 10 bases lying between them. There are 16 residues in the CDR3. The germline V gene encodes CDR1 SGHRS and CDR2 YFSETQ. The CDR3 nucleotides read TGCGCCAGCAGCTTGGCTTTCCGGGGGAACACCGGGGAGCTGTTTTTT. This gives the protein CASSLAFRGNTGELFF.

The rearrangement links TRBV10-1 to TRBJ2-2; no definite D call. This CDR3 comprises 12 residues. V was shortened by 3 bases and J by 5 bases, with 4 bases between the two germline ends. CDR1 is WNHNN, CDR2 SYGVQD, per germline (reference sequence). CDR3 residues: CASSDQTGELFF. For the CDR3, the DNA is TGCGCCAGCAGTGATCAAACCGGGGAGCTGTTTTTT.

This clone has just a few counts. The CDR3 loop is CASSLTGGFYGYTF. The CDR3 bases are TGTGCCAGCAGCTTAACAGGGGGTTTCTATGGCTACACCTTC. The genes are TRBV7-2 and TRBJ1-2, with 8 positions matching TRBD1. V was pared by 2 bases and J by 4 bases, with 3 bases of the junction left unmatched. This CDR3 is 14 amino acids long. Germline loops: CDR1 SGHTA, CDR2 FQGNSA.

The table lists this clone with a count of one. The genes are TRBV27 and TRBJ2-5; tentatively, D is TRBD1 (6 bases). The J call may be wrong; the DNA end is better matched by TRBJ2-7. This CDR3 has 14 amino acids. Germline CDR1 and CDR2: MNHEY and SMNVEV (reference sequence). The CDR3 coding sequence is TGTGCCAGCAGTCCGCGGCGGACAGAATACGAGCAGTACTTC. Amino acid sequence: CASSPRRTEYEQYF.

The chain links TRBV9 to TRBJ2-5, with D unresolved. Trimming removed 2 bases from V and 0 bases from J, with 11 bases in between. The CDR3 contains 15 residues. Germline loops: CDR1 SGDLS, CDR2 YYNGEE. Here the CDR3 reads CASSVTSSDQETQYF. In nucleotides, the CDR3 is TGTGCCAGCAGCGTCACTTCCTCGGACCAAGAGACCCAGTACTTC.

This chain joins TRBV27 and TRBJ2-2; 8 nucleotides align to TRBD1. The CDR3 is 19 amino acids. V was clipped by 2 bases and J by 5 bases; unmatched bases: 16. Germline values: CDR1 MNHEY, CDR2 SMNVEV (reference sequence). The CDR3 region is CASSLEAGGHRQVTGELFF. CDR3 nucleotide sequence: TGTGCCAGCAGTTTAGAAGCAGGGGGCCATCGTCAGGTGACCGGGGAGCTGTTTTTT.

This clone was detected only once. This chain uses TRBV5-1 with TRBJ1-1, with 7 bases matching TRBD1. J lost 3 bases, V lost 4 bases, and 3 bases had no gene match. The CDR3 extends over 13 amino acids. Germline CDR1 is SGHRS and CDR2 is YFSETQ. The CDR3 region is CASSRTGDTEAFF. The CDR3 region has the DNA TGCGCCAGCAGCCGAACAGGGGACACTGAAGCTTTCTTT.

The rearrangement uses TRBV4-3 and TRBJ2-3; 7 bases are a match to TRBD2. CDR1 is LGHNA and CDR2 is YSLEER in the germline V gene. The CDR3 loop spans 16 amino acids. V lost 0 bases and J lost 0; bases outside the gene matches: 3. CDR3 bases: TGCGCCAGCAGCCAAGAAGATAGCGGGAGCACAGATACGCAGTATTTT. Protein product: CASSQEDSGSTDTQYF.

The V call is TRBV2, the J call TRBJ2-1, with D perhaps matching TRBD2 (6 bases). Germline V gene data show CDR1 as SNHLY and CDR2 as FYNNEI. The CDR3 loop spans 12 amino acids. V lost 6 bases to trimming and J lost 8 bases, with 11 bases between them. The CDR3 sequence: CASRASVDEQFF. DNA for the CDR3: TGTGCCAGCAGAGCTAGCGTCGATGAGCAGTTCTTC.

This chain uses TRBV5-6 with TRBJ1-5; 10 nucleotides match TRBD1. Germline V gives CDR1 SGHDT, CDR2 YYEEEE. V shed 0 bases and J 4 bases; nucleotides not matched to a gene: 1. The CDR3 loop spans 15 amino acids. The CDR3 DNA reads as TGTGCCAGCAGCTTGGGACAGGGGGCGAATCAGCCCCAGCATTTT. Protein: CASSLGQGANQPQHF.

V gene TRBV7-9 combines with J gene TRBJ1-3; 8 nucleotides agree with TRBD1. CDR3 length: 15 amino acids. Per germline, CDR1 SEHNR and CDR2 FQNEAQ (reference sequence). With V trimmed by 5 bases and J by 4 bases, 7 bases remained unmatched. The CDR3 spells CASSPDRGGGNTIYF. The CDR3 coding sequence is TGTGCCAGCAGCCCCGACAGGGGAGGCGGAAACACCATATATTTT.

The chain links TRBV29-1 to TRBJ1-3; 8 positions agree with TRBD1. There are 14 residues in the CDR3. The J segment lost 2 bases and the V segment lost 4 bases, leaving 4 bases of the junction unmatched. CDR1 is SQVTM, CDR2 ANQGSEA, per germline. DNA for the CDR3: TGCAGCGTTGGAGGACAGGGTACTGGAAACACCATATATTTT. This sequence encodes CSVGGQGTGNTIYF. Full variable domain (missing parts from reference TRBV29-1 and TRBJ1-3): SAVISQKPSRDICQRGTSLTIQCQVDSQVTMMFWYRQQPGQSLTLIATANQGSEATYESGFVIDKFPISRPNLTFSTLTVSNMSPEDSSIYLCSVGGQGTGNTIYFGEGSWLTVV.

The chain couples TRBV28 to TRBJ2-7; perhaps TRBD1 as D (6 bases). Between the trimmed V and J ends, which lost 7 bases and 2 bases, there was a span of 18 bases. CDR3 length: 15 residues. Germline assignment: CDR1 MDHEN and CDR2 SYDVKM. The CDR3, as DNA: TGTGCCAGCAACCTAGGCGGCAGGGGAGCCTACGAGCAGTACTTC. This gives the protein CASNLGGRGAYEQYF.

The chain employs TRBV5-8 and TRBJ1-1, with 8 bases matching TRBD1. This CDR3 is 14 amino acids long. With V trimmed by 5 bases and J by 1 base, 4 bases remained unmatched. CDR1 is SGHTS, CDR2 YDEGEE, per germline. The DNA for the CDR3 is TGTGCCAGCAGAGGACAGGGAGGGAACACTGAAGCTTTCTTT. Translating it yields CASRGQGGNTEAFF.

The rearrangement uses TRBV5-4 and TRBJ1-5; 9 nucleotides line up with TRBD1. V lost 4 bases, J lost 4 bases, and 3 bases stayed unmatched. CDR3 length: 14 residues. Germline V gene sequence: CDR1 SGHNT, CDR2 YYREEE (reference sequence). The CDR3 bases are TGTGCCAGCAGCAGACAGGGGGAGAATCAGCCCCAGCATTTT. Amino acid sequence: CASSRQGENQPQHF.

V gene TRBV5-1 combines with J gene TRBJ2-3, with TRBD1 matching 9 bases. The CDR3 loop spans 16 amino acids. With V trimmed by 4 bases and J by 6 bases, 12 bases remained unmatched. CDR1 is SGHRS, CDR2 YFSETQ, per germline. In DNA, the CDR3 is TGCGCCAGCAGCCCTCCAGGGACAGGGATGGGGGATACGCAGTATTTT. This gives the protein CASSPPGTGMGDTQYF.

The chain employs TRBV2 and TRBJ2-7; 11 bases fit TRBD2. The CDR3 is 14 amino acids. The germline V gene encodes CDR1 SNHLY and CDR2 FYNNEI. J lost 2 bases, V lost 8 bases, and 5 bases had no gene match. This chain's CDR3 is CASRGLAVAYEQYF. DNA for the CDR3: TGTGCCAGCCGGGGACTAGCGGTCGCCTACGAGCAGTACTTC.

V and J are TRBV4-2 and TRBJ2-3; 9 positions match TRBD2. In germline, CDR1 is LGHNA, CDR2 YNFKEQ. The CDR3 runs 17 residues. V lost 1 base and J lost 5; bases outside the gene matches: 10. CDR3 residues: CASSQGGSGSVGDTQYF. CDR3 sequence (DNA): TGTGCCAGCAGCCAAGGGGGTAGCGGGAGTGTGGGAGATACGCAGTATTTT.

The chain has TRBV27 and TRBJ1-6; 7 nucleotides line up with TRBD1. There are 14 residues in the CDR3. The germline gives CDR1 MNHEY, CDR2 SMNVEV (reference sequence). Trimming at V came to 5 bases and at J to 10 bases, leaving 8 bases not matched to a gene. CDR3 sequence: CASSPPTGFSPLHF. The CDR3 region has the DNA TGTGCCAGCAGTCCCCCGACAGGGTTCTCACCCCTCCACTTT.

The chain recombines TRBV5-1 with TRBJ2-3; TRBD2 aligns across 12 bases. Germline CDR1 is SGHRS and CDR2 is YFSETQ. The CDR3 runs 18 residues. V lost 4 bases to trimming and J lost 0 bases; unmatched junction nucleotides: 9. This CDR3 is CASSPGLAGTPSTDTQYF. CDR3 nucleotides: TGCGCCAGCAGCCCTGGACTAGCGGGGACTCCTAGCACAGATACGCAGTATTTT.

The CDR3 nucleotides are TGTGCCAGCAGCCAAGATCCTCGGAGGCGGGGGGGTTACGAGCAGTACTTC. As protein: CASSQDPRRRGGYEQYF. This sequence joins TRBV4-2 and TRBJ2-7; 9 positions match TRBD2. The CDR3 is made up of 17 amino acids. Trimming cost V 0 bases and J 4 bases; bases outside gene matches: 10. The V gene's germline CDR1 is LGHNA and CDR2 YNFKEQ.

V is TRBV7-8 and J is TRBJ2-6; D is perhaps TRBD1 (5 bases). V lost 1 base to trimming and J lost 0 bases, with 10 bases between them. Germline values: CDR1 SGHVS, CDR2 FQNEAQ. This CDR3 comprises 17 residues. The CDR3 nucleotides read TGTGCCAGCAGCTTAGTTAACAGGCTCTCTGGGGCCAACGTCCTGACTTTC. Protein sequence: CASSLVNRLSGANVLTF. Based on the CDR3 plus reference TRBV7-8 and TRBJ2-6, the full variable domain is GAGVSQSPRYKVAKRGQDVALRCDPISGHVSLFWYQQALGQGPEFLTYFQNEAQLDKSGLPSDRFFAERPEGSVSTLKIQRTQQEDSAVYLCASSLVNRLSGANVLTFGAGSRLTVL.